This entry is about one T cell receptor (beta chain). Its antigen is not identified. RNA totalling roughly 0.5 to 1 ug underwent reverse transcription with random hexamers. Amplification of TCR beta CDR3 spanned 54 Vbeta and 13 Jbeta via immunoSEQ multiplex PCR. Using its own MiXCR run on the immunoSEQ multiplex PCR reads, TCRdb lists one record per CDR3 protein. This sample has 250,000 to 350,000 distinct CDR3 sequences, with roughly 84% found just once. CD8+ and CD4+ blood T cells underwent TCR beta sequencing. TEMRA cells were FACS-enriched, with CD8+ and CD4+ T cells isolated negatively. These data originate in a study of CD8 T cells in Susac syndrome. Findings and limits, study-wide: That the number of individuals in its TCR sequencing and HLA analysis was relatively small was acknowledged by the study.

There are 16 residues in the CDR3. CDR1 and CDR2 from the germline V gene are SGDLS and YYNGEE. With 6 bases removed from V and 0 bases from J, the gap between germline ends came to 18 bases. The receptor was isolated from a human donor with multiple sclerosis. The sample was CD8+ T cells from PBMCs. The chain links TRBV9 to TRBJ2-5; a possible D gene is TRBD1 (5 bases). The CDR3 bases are TGTGCCAGCAAAGGGCAGGGCGATTCGTACCAAGAGACCCAGTACTTC. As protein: CASKGQGDSYQETQYF.